The 15 T cell receptor beta chains below come from one sample, sequenced in a study of regulatory T cells in long-lasting Graves disease. For TCR beta, libraries came from iRepertoire HTBI primers and Arm-PCR of CDR3 regions. TCRdb fed the multiplex PCR reads into MiXCR, producing one record per CDR3 protein. The table includes a few hundred thousand distinct CDR3 sequences, around 15% detected once. Described time point: newly diagnosed GD, antithyroid drugs for less than 3 months. Making the TCR library involved RNA that had been extracted from PBMCs. These same data were also listed under a study on T cells in Graves' hyperthyroidism and ophthalmopathy.

The material sequenced was peripheral blood mononuclear cells (PBMCs), taken at new diagnosis, from a patient treated with antithyroid drugs. The receptors originated from a middle-aged man with Graves disease.

This clonotype has at least ten counts. The chain employs TRBV6-2 or TRBV6-3 and TRBJ2-3, with D perhaps matching TRBD2 (5 bases). V lost 5 bases to trimming and J lost 6 bases, with 12 bases between them. Germline lookup yields CDR1 MNHEY and CDR2 SVGEGT. The CDR3 totals 13 residues. CDR3 residues: CASSEGSWDTQYF. The CDR3 nucleotides read TGTGCCAGCAGTGAGGGAAGTTGGGATACGCAGTATTTT.

The DNA for the CDR3 is TGTGCCAGCACGGTGATAGTGCAGAGGACGACAGGAAACACCATATATTTT. Residues: CASTVIVQRTTGNTIYF. V and J are TRBV6-1 and TRBJ1-3; D not certain. The ends were cut back, 7 bases at V and 4 bases at J, with 23 bases in the middle. The CDR3 covers 17 residues. The germline V gene encodes CDR1 MNHNS and CDR2 SASEGT.

The chain combines TRBV6-1 with TRBJ2-2, with unresolved D. Germline V gene sequence: CDR1 MNHNS, CDR2 SASEGT. The CDR3 runs 13 residues. Trimming removed 11 bases from V and 2 bases from J, with 12 bases in between. CDR3 DNA sequence: TGTGCCGTGGCAAGTCAAAACACCGGGGAGCTGTTTTTT. Protein product: CAVASQNTGELFF.

A note on this clonotype: A far larger clone is a single base away, which makes a read error likely. This chain uses TRBV9 with TRBJ1-1; no clear D gene. This CDR3 comprises 11 residues. V dropped 5 bases and J dropped 8 bases, with 10 bases sitting between them. Germline CDR1 is SGDLS and CDR2 is YYNGEE. The CDR3 spells CASSLNVEAFF. The CDR3 region has the DNA TGTGCCAGCAGTCTGAATGTCGAAGCTTTCTTT.

Only a few counts were recorded for this clonotype. A read error may produce the germline difference seen at one junction end. This rearrangement joins TRBV6-2 or TRBV6-3 to TRBJ2-1; TRBD1 is a possible D gene (5 bases). The J call may be mistaken, given a closer DNA end match to TRBJ2-3. The CDR3 runs to 14 residues. Germline V CDR1 and CDR2: MNHEY, SVGEGT. The CDR3 nucleotides read TGTGCCAGCAGGCGCGAGCTATCCACAGGTACGCAGTATTTT. It encodes CASRRELSTGTQYF.

This clonotype was observed at least ten times. The chain combines TRBV7-3 with TRBJ2-7; D unresolved. The CDR3 is made up of 13 amino acids. Deletions cut 0 bases from V and 3 bases from J, with 6 bases between. Germline CDR1 is SGHTA and CDR2 is FQGTGA. The CDR3 here is CASSLTPNYEQYF. DNA for the CDR3: TGTGCCAGCAGCTTAACTCCGAACTACGAGCAGTACTTC.

The rearrangement links TRBV19 to TRBJ2-3, with TRBD1 matching over 7 bases. The CDR3 length is 14 residues. Germline V CDR1 and CDR2: LNHDA, SQIVND (reference sequence). V was pared by 7 bases and J by 9 bases, with 13 bases of the junction left unmatched. The CDR3: CASTDRTGLPTQYF. In DNA, the CDR3 is TGTGCCAGTACCGACAGGACAGGTTTGCCCACGCAGTATTTT.

This clonotype was detected ten times or more. This rearrangement joins TRBV28 to TRBJ2-3; TRBD2 aligns across 7 bases. Germline V lookup: CDR1 MDHEN, CDR2 SYDVKM. This CDR3 spans 15 amino acids. V gave up 1 base and J gave up 3 bases; unmatched junction bases: 4. The CDR3 here is CASSLSGLVTDTQYF. In DNA form, the CDR3 reads TGTGCCAGCAGTTTATCCGGACTAGTAACAGATACGCAGTATTTT.

The chain couples TRBV4-1 to TRBJ1-5, with no clear D. Trimming left V 4 bases short and J 1 base short, with 14 bases between. The CDR3 is made up of 16 amino acids. CDR1 and CDR2 (germline): MGHRA, YSYEKL. CDR3 in amino acids: CASSPGVLDSNQPQHF. In nucleotides, the CDR3 is TGCGCCAGCAGCCCTGGGGTCCTCGACAGCAATCAGCCCCAGCATTTT.

A note on this clonotype: This may stem from a read error, because a much larger clone lies one nucleotide away. V is TRBV20-1 and J is TRBJ2-4, with TRBD2 matching over 10 bases. CDR1 and CDR2 from the germline V gene are DFQATT and SNEGSKA (reference sequence). V lost 2 bases to trimming and J lost 13 bases; unmatched junction nucleotides: 14. The CDR3 covers 15 residues. DNA for the CDR3: TGCAGTGCTAGAACCAGCGGGGGGGCCTACAATGAGCAGTACTTC. As protein: CSARTSGGAYNEQYF.

The table lists this clonotype with a few counts. The chain recombines TRBV28 with TRBJ1-6, with D tentatively TRBD1 (5 bases). CDR1 is MDHEN, CDR2 SYDVKM, per germline. This CDR3 comprises 14 residues. Trimming took off 4 bases at V and 9 bases at J, with 13 bases between the two ends. CDR3 bases: TGTGCCAGCAGTTCTCGGGGGGTGCGTTCACCCCTCCACTTT. It yields the protein CASSSRGVRSPLHF.

This clonotype was detected ten times or more. J is TRBJ2-3 and V is TRBV3-1; weak D call: TRBD2 (5 bases). CDR1 and CDR2 from the germline V gene are LGHDT and YNNKEL (reference sequence). This CDR3 region has 16 residues. V was shortened by 1 base and J by 2 bases, with 13 bases between the two germline ends. The CDR3: CASSQGRGMYTDTQYF. In DNA, the CDR3 is TGTGCCAGCAGCCAAGGTCGGGGAATGTACACAGATACGCAGTATTTT.

In its sample, this clonotype was seen many times. The junction shows a germline mismatch at one end, possibly a read error. The chain uses TRBV5-1 and TRBJ2-3; 12 nucleotides line up with TRBD2. The CDR3 sequence is 17 residues long. Germline V lookup: CDR1 SGHRS, CDR2 YFSETQ. The CDR3 reads CASSLTSGGPSTDTQYF. As DNA, the CDR3 is TGTGCCAGCAGTTTGACTAGCGGGGGCCCTAGCACAGATACGCAGTATTTT.

This clonotype was found many times. The J gene is TRBJ1-1, the V gene TRBV20-1; D not certain. Trimming took off 2 bases at V and 11 bases at J, with 12 bases between the two ends. The CDR3 contains 11 residues. The germline V gene has CDR1 DFQATT and CDR2 SNEGSKA (reference sequence). CDR3 nucleotide sequence: TGCAGTGCTAGAAGGTCTGGCTGGGCTTTCTTT. Encoded protein: CSARRSGWAFF.

This clonotype was counted at least ten times. The V and J genes are TRBV7-2 and TRBJ2-3, with no clear D. The CDR3 runs 15 residues. CDR1 and CDR2 from the germline V gene are SGHTA and FQGNSA. V lost 1 base to trimming and J lost 1 base, with 9 bases between them. CDR3 DNA: TGTGCCAGCAGCTTAGAAGCAATACGCACAGATACGCAGTATTTT. Encoded protein: CASSLEAIRTDTQYF.